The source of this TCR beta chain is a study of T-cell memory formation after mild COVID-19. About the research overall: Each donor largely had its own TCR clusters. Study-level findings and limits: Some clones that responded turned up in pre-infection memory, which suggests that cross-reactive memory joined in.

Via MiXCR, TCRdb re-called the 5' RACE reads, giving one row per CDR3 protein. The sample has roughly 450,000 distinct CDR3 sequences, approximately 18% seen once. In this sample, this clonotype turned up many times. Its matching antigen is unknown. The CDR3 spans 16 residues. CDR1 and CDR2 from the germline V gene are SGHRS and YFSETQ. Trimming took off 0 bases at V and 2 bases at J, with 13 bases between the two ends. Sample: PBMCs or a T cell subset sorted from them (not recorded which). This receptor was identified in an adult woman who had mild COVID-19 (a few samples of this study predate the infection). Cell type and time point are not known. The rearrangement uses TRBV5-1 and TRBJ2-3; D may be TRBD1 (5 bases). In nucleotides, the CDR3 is TGCGCCAGCAGCTTGGCCGGGCAGGGATACACAGATACGCAGTATTTT. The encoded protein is CASSLAGQGYTDTQYF.